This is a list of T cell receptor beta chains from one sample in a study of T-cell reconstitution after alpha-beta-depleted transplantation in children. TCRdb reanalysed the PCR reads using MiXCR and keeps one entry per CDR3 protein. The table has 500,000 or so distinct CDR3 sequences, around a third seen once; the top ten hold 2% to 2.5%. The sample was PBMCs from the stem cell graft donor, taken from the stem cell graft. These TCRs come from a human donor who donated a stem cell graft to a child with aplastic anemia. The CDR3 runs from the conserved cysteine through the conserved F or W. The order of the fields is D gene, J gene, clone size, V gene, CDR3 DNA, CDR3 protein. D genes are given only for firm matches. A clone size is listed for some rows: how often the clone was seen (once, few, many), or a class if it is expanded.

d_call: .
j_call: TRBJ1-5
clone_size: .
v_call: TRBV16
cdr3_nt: TGTGCCAGCAGCCATAGACTCCAGGGTATTCAGCCCCAGCATTTT
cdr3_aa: CASSHRLQGIQPQHF

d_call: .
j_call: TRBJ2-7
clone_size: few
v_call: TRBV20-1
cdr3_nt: TGCAGTGCAGGCCGAGACGGACACTACGAGCAGTACTTC
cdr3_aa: CSAGRDGHYEQYF

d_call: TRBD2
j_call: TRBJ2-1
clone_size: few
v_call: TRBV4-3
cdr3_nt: TGCGCCAGCAGCCAAGAACTTATTAGGCGGGAGGTCCCCACCTACAATGAGCAGTTCTTC
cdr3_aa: CASSQELIRREVPTYNEQFF

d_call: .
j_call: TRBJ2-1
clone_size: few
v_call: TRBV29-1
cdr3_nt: TGCAGCGTTGAACTAGCGTTCTACAATGAGCAGTTCTTC
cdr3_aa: CSVELAFYNEQFF

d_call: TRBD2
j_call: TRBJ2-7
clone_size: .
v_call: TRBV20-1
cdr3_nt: TGCAGTGCTCCGGTGGTAGCGGGCACCTACGAGCAGTACTTC
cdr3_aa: CSAPVVAGTYEQYF

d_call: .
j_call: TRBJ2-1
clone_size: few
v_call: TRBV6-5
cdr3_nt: TGTGCCAGCAGTTACTCTGGTGCGGGACATGGTGAGCAGTTCTTC
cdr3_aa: CASSYSGAGHGEQFF

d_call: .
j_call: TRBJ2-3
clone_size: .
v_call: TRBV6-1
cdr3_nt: TGTGCCAGCACCCAGACTAGGGCTACAGATACGCAGTATTTT
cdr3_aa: CASTQTRATDTQYF

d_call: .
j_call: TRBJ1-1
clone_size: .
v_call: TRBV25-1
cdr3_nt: TGTGCCAGCATAGGTACTGAAGCTTTCTTT
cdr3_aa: CASIGTEAFF

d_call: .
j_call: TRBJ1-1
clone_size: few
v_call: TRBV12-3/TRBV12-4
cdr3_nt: TGTGCCAGCAGCAACCATTCAGGGAACACTGAAGCTTTCTTT
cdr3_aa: CASSNHSGNTEAFF

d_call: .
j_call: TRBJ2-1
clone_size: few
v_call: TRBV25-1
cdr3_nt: TGTGCCAGCAGTGGATCCCAAGACTTTTCCGGGACTCTCCTGGGCCTAGCAGGTGAGCAGTTCTTC
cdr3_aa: CASSGSQDFSGTLLGLAGEQFF

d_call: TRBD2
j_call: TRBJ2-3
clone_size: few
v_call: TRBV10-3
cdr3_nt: TGTGCCAGTGGTACAGCGGGAGGGCCGGGGGATACGCAGTATTTT
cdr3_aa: CASGTAGGPGDTQYF

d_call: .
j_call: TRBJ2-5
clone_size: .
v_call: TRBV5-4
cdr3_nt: TGTGCCAGCAGCACCGTCGTGGGGGAGACCCAGTACTTC
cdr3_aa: CASSTVVGETQYF

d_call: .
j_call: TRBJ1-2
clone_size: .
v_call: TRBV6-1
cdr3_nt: TGTGCCAGCAGCAGGACAGTTACTAACTATGGCTACACCTTC
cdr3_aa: CASSRTVTNYGYTF

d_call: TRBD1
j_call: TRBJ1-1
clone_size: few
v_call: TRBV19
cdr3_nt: TGTGCCAGTAGTGCTCCGGGACAGGTGAACACTGAAGCTTTCTTT
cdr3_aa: CASSAPGQVNTEAFF

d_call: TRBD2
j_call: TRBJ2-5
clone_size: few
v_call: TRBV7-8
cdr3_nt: TGTGCCAGCAGCCTAAGGCCCACCGGGAGGGCAGAAGAGACCCAGTACTTC
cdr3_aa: CASSLRPTGRAEETQYF

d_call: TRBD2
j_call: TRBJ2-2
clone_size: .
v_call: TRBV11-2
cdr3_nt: TGTGCCAGCAGCTCCGGGACTAGCGGAGCGAACACCGGGGAGCTGTTTTTT
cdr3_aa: CASSSGTSGANTGELFF

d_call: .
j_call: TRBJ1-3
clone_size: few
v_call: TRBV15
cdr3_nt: TGTGCCACCAGCAGAGATGTGACCTCTGGAAACACCATATATTTT
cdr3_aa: CATSRDVTSGNTIYF

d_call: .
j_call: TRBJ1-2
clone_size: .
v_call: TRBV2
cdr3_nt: TGTGCCAGCACCGGGACAACCTATGGCTACACCTTC
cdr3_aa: CASTGTTYGYTF

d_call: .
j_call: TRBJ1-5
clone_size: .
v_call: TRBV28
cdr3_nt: TGTGCCAGCAGGGTCTCACAGGGACTGAATCAGCCCCAGCATTTT
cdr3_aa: CASRVSQGLNQPQHF

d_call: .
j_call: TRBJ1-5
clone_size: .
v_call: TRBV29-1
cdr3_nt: TGCAGCGTTGTAGGGGGTTTCAATCAGCCCCAGCATTTT
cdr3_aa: CSVVGGFNQPQHF

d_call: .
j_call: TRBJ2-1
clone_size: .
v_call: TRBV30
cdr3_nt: TGTGCCTGGAGTTTAATTTCGGACAACGAGCAGTTCTTC
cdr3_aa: CAWSLISDNEQFF

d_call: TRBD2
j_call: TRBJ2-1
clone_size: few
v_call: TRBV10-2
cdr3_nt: TGCGCCAGCAGTGAGCCCGCTAGCGGTCCGTACAATGAGCAGTTCTTC
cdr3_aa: CASSEPASGPYNEQFF